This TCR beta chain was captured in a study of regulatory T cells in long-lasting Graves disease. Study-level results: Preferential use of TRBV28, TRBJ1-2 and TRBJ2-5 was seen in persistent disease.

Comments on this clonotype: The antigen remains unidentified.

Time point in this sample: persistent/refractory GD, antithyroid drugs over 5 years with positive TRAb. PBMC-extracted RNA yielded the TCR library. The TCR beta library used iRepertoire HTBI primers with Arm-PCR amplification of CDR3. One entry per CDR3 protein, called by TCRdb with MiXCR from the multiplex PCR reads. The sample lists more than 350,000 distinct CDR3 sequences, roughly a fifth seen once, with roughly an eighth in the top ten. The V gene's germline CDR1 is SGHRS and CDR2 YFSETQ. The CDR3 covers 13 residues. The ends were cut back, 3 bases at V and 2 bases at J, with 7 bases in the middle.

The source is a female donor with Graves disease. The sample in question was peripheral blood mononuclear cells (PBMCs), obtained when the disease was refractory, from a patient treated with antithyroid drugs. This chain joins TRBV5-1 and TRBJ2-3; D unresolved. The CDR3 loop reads CASSWLATDTQYF. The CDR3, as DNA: TGCGCCAGCAGCTGGTTGGCCACAGATACGCAGTATTTT.